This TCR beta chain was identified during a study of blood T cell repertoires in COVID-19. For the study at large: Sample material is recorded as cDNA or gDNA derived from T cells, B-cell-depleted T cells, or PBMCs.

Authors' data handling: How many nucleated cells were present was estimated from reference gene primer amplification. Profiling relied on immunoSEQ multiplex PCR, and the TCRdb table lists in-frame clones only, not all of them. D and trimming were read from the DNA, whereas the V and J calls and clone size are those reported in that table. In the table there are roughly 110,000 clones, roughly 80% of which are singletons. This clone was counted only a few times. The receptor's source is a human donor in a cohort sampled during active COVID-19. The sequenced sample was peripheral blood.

The CDR3 DNA sequence: TGTGCCAGCAGTTACTCGATCGGGGACTCCTACAATGAGCAGTTCTTC. This translates into CASSYSIGDSYNEQFF. The gene calls are TRBV6-2 or TRBV6-3 and TRBJ2-1; D might be TRBD2 (5 bases). The CDR3 has 16 residues. The V gene's germline CDR1 is MNHEY and CDR2 SVGEGT. The V and J ends lost 0 bases and 0 bases respectively, with 9 bases between them.